Below are 32 T cell receptor beta chains sequenced from a single sample in a study of beta chain features in type 1 diabetes (dated by TCRdb to 2016 to 2019). Libraries were made using the immunoSEQ multiplex PCR assay. All of the isolated RNA was reverse transcribed with the High Capacity cDNA Reverse Transcription Kit, so expressed TCRB transcripts were sequenced. TCRdb re-hosts the immuneACCESS table, in-frame sequences only. Its copies lack some clones; in the studies checked, an unresolved V gene accounts for under half of them, and the cause for the rest is not known. The sample records 310,000 or so clones, about 10% of which are singletons. The ten largest make up under 0.02% of the sample. Sample: naive CD4+ T cells from blood. The sample's cell subset or site label, in plain terms: true naive CD4+ T cells. Source of these receptors: a woman aged 25-40 years in good health.

The sample holds a few counts of this clone. The chain recombines TRBV30 with TRBJ2-5; 7 bases align to TRBD1. In germline, CDR1 is GTSNPN, CDR2 SVGIG (reference sequence). V lost 3 bases and J lost 5; bases outside the gene matches: 3. The CDR3 spans 12 residues. CDR3 region: CAWSQDRETQYF. For the CDR3, the DNA is TGTGCCTGGAGCCAGGACAGGGAGACCCAGTACTTC. Based on the CDR3 plus reference TRBV30 and TRBJ2-5, the full variable domain is SQTIHQWPATLVQPVGSPLSLECTVEGTSNPNLYWYRQAAGRGLQLLFYSVGIGQISSEVPQNLSASRPQDRQFILSSKKLLLSDSGFYLCAWSQDRETQYFGPGTRLLVL.

The V call is TRBV29-1, the J call TRBJ2-7; no firm D call. Trimming took off 4 bases at V and 8 bases at J, with 18 bases between the two ends. Looked up from germline, CDR1 is SQVTM and CDR2 is ANQGSEA. This CDR3 is 13 amino acids long. The CDR3 sequence is CSVVDRLDLKQYF. The CDR3 region has the DNA TGCAGCGTTGTAGATAGGCTAGACTTAAAGCAGTACTTC.

This clone was seen a handful of times. The gene calls are TRBV2 and TRBJ2-7; 7 bases match TRBD2. The V segment lost 4 bases and the J segment 5 bases; nucleotides outside the gene matches: 8. This CDR3 is 14 amino acids long. CDR1 is SNHLY and CDR2 is FYNNEI in the germline V gene. The CDR3 region is CASSGLAGKDEQYF. DNA for the CDR3: TGTGCCAGCAGTGGACTAGCAGGAAAGGACGAGCAGTACTTC.

The chain joins TRBV19 to TRBJ2-6; TRBD1 aligns across 10 bases. Germline V gene sequence: CDR1 LNHDA, CDR2 SQIVND (reference sequence). Unmatched junction bases numbered 9, after V lost 10 bases and J lost 0 bases. The CDR3 extends over 17 amino acids. Written as DNA, the CDR3 is TGTGCCACCACTGAGGGGGACAGGGGCTCTGGGGCCAACGTCCTGACTTTC. It specifies CATTEGDRGSGANVLTF.

V and J are TRBV30 and TRBJ2-7; D is perhaps TRBD2 (5 bases). The CDR3 length is 11 residues. Per the germline V gene, CDR1 is GTSNPN and CDR2 is SVGIG (reference sequence). Trimming removed 0 bases from V and 10 bases from J, with 10 bases in between. The CDR3 DNA sequence: TGTGCCTGGAGTGTACGGGGAGTCCAGTACTTC. Translating gives CAWSVRGVQYF.

This clone was recorded a few times. The rearrangement links TRBV6-5 to TRBJ2-7, with D hard to call. Per germline, CDR1 MNHEY and CDR2 SVGAGI. The CDR3 runs 13 residues. V lost 5 bases and J 9 bases, leaving 17 bases between the germline ends. CDR3 sequence reads: CASSEVSLVVQYF. CDR3 coding DNA: TGTGCCAGCAGTGAAGTCAGTTTGGTGGTGCAGTACTTC.

As regards this clone: This same CDR3 is encoded by further DNA sequences in the sample. J is TRBJ2-1 and V is TRBV7-9; 8 bases are shared with TRBD2. Per the germline V gene, CDR1 is SEHNR and CDR2 is FQNEAQ (reference sequence). The CDR3 sequence is 15 residues long. Unmatched junction bases numbered 4, after V lost 2 bases and J lost 4 bases. The CDR3 bases are TGTGCCAGCAGCTTACTAGCGGGCAGTTACAATGAGCAGTTCTTC. This sequence encodes CASSLLAGSYNEQFF.

The V and J genes are TRBV30 and TRBJ1-4, with TRBD1 identical over 10 bases. CDR1 and CDR2 from the germline V gene are GTSNPN and SVGIG (reference sequence). The CDR3 covers 16 residues. V lost 2 bases and J lost 1; bases outside the gene matches: 4. The CDR3 DNA follows: TGTGCCTGGAGTCGGGACAGGGGATTAACTAATGAAAAACTGTTTTTT. Amino acids: CAWSRDRGLTNEKLFF. Full variable domain (remainder filled in from reference TRBV30 and TRBJ1-4): SQTIHQWPATLVQPVGSPLSLECTVEGTSNPNLYWYRQAAGRGLQLLFYSVGIGQISSEVPQNLSASRPQDRQFILSSKKLLLSDSGFYLCAWSRDRGLTNEKLFFGSGTQLSVL.

V usage is TRBV19 and J usage is TRBJ1-2; 7 bases line up with TRBD1. This CDR3 comprises 14 residues. V was pared by 6 bases and J by 6 bases, with 10 bases of the junction left unmatched. Germline-derived CDR1 and CDR2 are LNHDA and SQIVND (reference sequence). CDR3 loop: CASSVGQVANGYTF. CDR3 DNA: TGTGCCAGTAGCGTCGGACAGGTCGCCAATGGCTACACCTTC.

The rearrangement joins TRBV15 to TRBJ1-2; tentatively, D is TRBD1 (6 bases). CDR3 length equals 15 residues. Trimming cost V 0 bases and J 7 bases, with 15 bases left between them. CDR1 and CDR2 (germline): LNHNV, YYDKDF (reference sequence). The CDR3 region has the DNA TGTGCCACCAGCAGAGATCTGGTACAGGGAAGTGGCTACACCTTC. Translated, it gives CATSRDLVQGSGYTF.

This clone appeared a few times. The J gene is TRBJ2-7, the V gene TRBV7-8, with 8 bases identical to TRBD1. Germline CDR1 reads SGHVS; CDR2 reads FQNEAQ. V gave up 5 bases and J gave up 12 bases; unmatched junction bases: 18. The CDR3 sequence is 15 residues long. Here the CDR3 reads CASSERQGPGLVTYF. The CDR3 region has the DNA TGTGCCAGCAGCGAACGACAGGGGCCGGGGTTAGTCACGTACTTC. The full variable domain, completed using reference TRBV7-8 and TRBJ2-7, is GAGVSQSPRYKVAKRGQDVALRCDPISGHVSLFWYQQALGQGPEFLTYFQNEAQLDKSGLPSDRFFAERPEGSVSTLKIQRTQQEDSAVYLCASSERQGPGLVTYFGPGTRLTVT.

V usage is TRBV9 and J usage is TRBJ2-7, with 7 bases aligning to TRBD2. The V and J ends lost 0 bases and 3 bases, in that order; junction bases with no gene match: 6. Germline CDR1 reads SGDLS; CDR2 reads YYNGEE. The CDR3 is 15 amino acids. The CDR3 nucleotides are TGTGCCAGCAGCGTAGGTCCGGGAGGCGACTACGAGCAGTACTTC. Its translation is CASSVGPGGDYEQYF.

This clone was observed a few times. The identical CDR3 is also encoded by other nucleotide sequences in the sample. The rearrangement joins TRBV2 to TRBJ2-3; 11 nucleotides align to TRBD2. The germline V gene encodes CDR1 SNHLY and CDR2 FYNNEI. The CDR3 contains 15 residues. V was pared by 5 bases and J by 3 bases, with 4 bases of the junction left unmatched. CDR3 sequence: CASSLLAGGTDTQYF. CDR3 nucleotide sequence: TGTGCCAGCAGTCTCCTAGCGGGAGGAACAGATACGCAGTATTTT.

This clone was counted between two and nine times. The J gene is TRBJ2-2, the V gene TRBV7-9; 8 nucleotides agree with TRBD1. CDR1 is SEHNR and CDR2 is FQNEAQ in the germline V gene (reference sequence). The trim removed 5 bases at V and 0 bases at J, leaving 2 bases unmatched. The CDR3 is made up of 15 amino acids. CDR3 nucleotide sequence: TGTGCCAGCAGCCAACAGGGGGCGAACACCGGGGAGCTGTTTTTT. As protein: CASSQQGANTGELFF.

This clone was recorded a few times. This chain's CDR3 is CASSQGLGDTGELFF. The CDR3 DNA reads TGTGCCAGCAGTCAGGGACTAGGTGACACCGGGGAGCTGTTTTTT. The chain combines TRBV5-4 with TRBJ2-2; the match to TRBD2 covers 8 bases. Germline V gene sequence: CDR1 SGHNT, CDR2 YYREEE (reference sequence). The V gene end was trimmed by 5 bases and the J gene end by 3 bases; junction bases not matched to a gene: 6. The CDR3 sequence is 15 residues long.

About this clone: This CDR3 is also generated by other DNA sequences in the sample. V gene TRBV7-2 combines with J gene TRBJ1-2, with 7 bases that match TRBD1. The junction had 3 bases not matched to a gene; V was cut back by 5 bases and J by 3 bases. The germline CDR1 and CDR2 sequences are SGHTA and FQGNSA. The CDR3 length is 13 residues. DNA of the CDR3: TGTGCCAGCAGCCTCACAGGGGACTATGGCTACACCTTC. Residues: CASSLTGDYGYTF.

The table lists this clone with a few counts. V and J are TRBV4-3 and TRBJ1-2, with D tentatively TRBD1 (6 bases). Between the trimmed V and J ends, which lost 5 bases and 6 bases, there was a span of 13 bases. Germline V gene lookup returns CDR1 LGHNA and CDR2 YSLEER. The CDR3 loop spans 13 amino acids. CDR3 DNA: TGCGCCAGCAGCGTGGGACACAGAAATGGCTACACCTTC. As protein: CASSVGHRNGYTF.

V and J are TRBV14 and TRBJ1-3, with D unresolved. This CDR3 region has 18 residues. Trimming cost V 0 bases and J 0 bases, with 15 bases left between them. Germline CDR1 SGHDN, CDR2 FVKESK. CDR3 sequence reads: CASSQDTVNDTSGNTIYF. The DNA of the CDR3 is TGTGCCAGCAGCCAAGATACGGTGAATGACACCTCTGGAAACACCATATATTTT. The full variable domain, its missing parts supplied by reference TRBV14 and TRBJ1-3, is EAGVTQFPSHSVIEKGQTVTLRCDPISGHDNLYWYRRVMGKEIKFLLHFVKESKQDESGMPNNRFLAERTGGTYSTLKVQPAELEDSGVYFCASSQDTVNDTSGNTIYFGEGSWLTVV.

With regard to this clone: The germline gene is not matched at one end of the junction; a read error may be the cause. Here the CDR3 DNA reads TGTGCCAGCAGCCTAGCCCTTAGCGGAAACTACGAGCAGTACTTC. Translation gives CASSLALSGNYEQYF. The chain has TRBV7-8 and TRBJ2-7; maybe TRBD2 (6 bases). CDR3 length equals 15 residues. Germline V CDR1 and CDR2: SGHVS, FQNEAQ. Drawing the rest from reference TRBV7-8 and TRBJ2-7, the complete variable domain is GAGVSQSPRYKVAKRGQDVALRCDPISGHVSLFWYQQALGQGPEFLTYFQNEAQLDKSGLPSDRFFAERPEGSVSTLKIQRTQQEDSAVYLCASSLALSGNYEQYFGPGTRLTVT.

V and J are TRBV28 and TRBJ2-7; 7 bases map to TRBD2. This CDR3 is built from 13 residues. Germline CDR1 is MDHEN and CDR2 is SYDVKM. Unmatched junction bases numbered 4, after V lost 6 bases and J lost 2 bases. The CDR3 nucleotides read TGTGCCAGCAGATGGGCGGGAGCCTACGAGCAGTACTTC. Its translation is CASRWAGAYEQYF. Combining the CDR3 with reference TRBV28 and TRBJ2-7 gives the whole variable domain DVKVTQSSRYLVKRTGEKVFLECVQDMDHENMFWYRQDPGLGLRLIYFSYDVKMKEKGDIPEGYSVSREKKERFSLILESASTNQTSMYLCASRWAGAYEQYFGPGTRLTVT.

The chain recombines TRBV11-2 with TRBJ1-4; 9 nucleotides match TRBD1. The CDR3 contains 15 residues. Germline V gives CDR1 SGHAT, CDR2 FQNNGV. The junction had 9 bases not matched to a gene; V was cut back by 5 bases and J by 8 bases. DNA for the CDR3: TGTGCCAGCAGCCTGAGGACAGGGGACAGGGAAAAACTGTTTTTT. Translating gives CASSLRTGDREKLFF.

The chain has TRBV29-1 and TRBJ1-1; the D gene is possibly TRBD1 (5 bases). CDR3 length equals 13 residues. Trimming took 4 bases from V and 5 from J, leaving 14 bases between them. The germline V gene has CDR1 SQVTM and CDR2 ANQGSEA. The CDR3: CSVVSRVGTEAFF. Written as DNA, the CDR3 is TGCAGCGTTGTCTCCAGGGTGGGGACTGAAGCTTTCTTT.

The chain employs TRBV18 and TRBJ1-1; D unresolved. V was trimmed by 5 bases and J by 1 base, leaving 5 bases between them. Germline loops: CDR1 KGHSH, CDR2 LQKENI. There are 12 residues in the CDR3. The CDR3 DNA is TGTGCCAGCTCATCTCGGAACACTGAAGCTTTCTTT. Translating gives CASSSRNTEAFF.

This clone was detected a few times. The chain carries TRBV4-3 and TRBJ2-6; the D gene is possibly TRBD1 (5 bases). V lost 1 base and J 4 bases, leaving 14 bases between the germline ends. The CDR3 is 17 amino acids. CDR1 LGHNA and CDR2 YSLEER come from the germline V gene. CDR3 sequence reads: CASSQAQGATGANVLTF. CDR3 sequence (DNA): TGCGCCAGCAGCCAAGCTCAAGGGGCGACCGGGGCCAACGTCCTGACTTTC.

The V call is TRBV2, the J call TRBJ1-4, with 9 bases aligning to TRBD1. Germline trimming cut 8 bases from V and 8 bases from J; bases unmatched to any gene: 3. CDR3 length: 12 amino acids. In germline, CDR1 is SNHLY, CDR2 FYNNEI. DNA of the CDR3: TGTGCCAGCGGACAGGGGTCAGAAAAACTGTTTTTT. This codes for CASGQGSEKLFF.

V is TRBV7-2 and J is TRBJ1-1; a possible D gene is TRBD1 (5 bases). Germline values: CDR1 SGHTA, CDR2 FQGNSA. Trimming removed 8 bases at V and 1 base at J, with 11 bases between. This CDR3 spans 13 amino acids. CDR3 DNA: TGTGCCAGCGCCGGCCAGGGGAACACTGAAGCTTTCTTT. It codes for CASAGQGNTEAFF.

This clone occurred a few times. The chain couples TRBV5-1 to TRBJ2-7; 9 positions agree with TRBD2. Germline V lookup: CDR1 SGHRS, CDR2 YFSETQ. The CDR3 is 14 amino acids. Trimming took 6 bases from V and 0 from J; bases not matched to a gene: 4. This chain's CDR3 is CASTVTSGSYEQYF. The CDR3 region has the DNA TGCGCCAGCACCGTGACTAGCGGCTCCTACGAGCAGTACTTC.

The rearrangement links TRBV28 to TRBJ2-5, with D unresolved. V was pared by 10 bases and J by 5 bases, with 8 bases between. The CDR3 is made up of 10 amino acids. From germline, CDR1 is MDHEN and CDR2 SYDVKM. The CDR3, as DNA: TGTGCCACCACCAGGGAGACCCAGTACTTC. Protein: CATTRETQYF.

There are a few counts of this clone. In DNA, the CDR3 is TGCGCCAGCAGCCAAGACTTGGCGACAGGGGATTACGAGCAGTACTTC. Translating it yields CASSQDLATGDYEQYF. The chain employs TRBV4-3 and TRBJ2-7, with 8 bases lining up with TRBD1. Germline V gives CDR1 LGHNA, CDR2 YSLEER. The CDR3 is made up of 16 amino acids. V gave up 0 bases and J gave up 4 bases; unmatched junction bases: 8.

The V gene is TRBV6-5, the J gene TRBJ1-1; TRBD1 matches at 8 bases. CDR3 length equals 14 residues. The V segment lost 6 bases and the J segment 5 bases; nucleotides outside the gene matches: 8. Looked up from germline, CDR1 is MNHEY and CDR2 is SVGAGI. The CDR3 DNA sequence: TGTGCCAGCAGGCTAGGACAGGGCTTGACTGAAGCTTTCTTT. Its translation: CASRLGQGLTEAFF.

The chain is built from TRBV7-2 and TRBJ1-2; the match to TRBD1 covers 9 bases. Germline V gene sequence: CDR1 SGHTA, CDR2 FQGNSA. Trimming took 5 bases from V and 7 from J; bases not matched to a gene: 5. The CDR3 has 13 amino acids. The CDR3 DNA reads as TGTGCCAGCAGCCAGACAGGGGGGGGTGGCTACACCTTC. Translating gives CASSQTGGGGYTF.

The sample holds a few counts of this clone. The V call is TRBV5-4, the J call TRBJ2-5; TRBD1 matches at 10 bases. Losses at the gene ends were 2 bases for V and 4 bases for J; bases not matched to a gene: 2. The CDR3 covers 14 residues. Per germline, CDR1 SGHNT and CDR2 YYREEE (reference sequence). The CDR3 coding sequence is TGTGCCAGCAGCTTCGGACAGGGGGGAGAGACCCAGTACTTC. Its protein product is CASSFGQGGETQYF.